This T cell receptor beta chain was recorded in a study of T-cell memory formation after mild COVID-19. Whole-study findings and limits: The study found contracting CD4+ clones mainly in CM and EM and contracting CD8+ clones in EMRA.

Note on this clonotype: Its target is unknown.

Sample barcodes and UMIs were carried by the TCR alpha and TCR beta cDNA libraries that 5'RACE generated with constant-segment primers. TCRdb re-analysed the 5' RACE reads in MiXCR, keeping a single row per CDR3 protein. The table records a few hundred thousand distinct CDR3 sequences, around 15% of them present only once. The sequence derives from a man younger than 30 who had mild COVID-19 (a few samples of this study predate the infection). Cell type and time point are not known. Input material: PBMCs or a T cell subset sorted from them (not recorded which).

Here the CDR3 DNA reads TGCGCCAGCAGCTTGGCGGGACAAGGTTTGGACGAGCAGTACTTC. As protein: CASSLAGQGLDEQYF. This chain uses TRBV10-1 with TRBJ2-7; D is tentatively TRBD1 or TRBD2 (6 bases each). Trimming pared 6 bases from V and 5 bases from J, leaving 20 bases between. Germline CDR1 is WNHNN and CDR2 is SYGVQD (reference sequence). This CDR3 spans 15 amino acids.